Presented here are 29 T cell receptor beta chains from one specimen sequenced in a study of OX40 agonist ivuxolimab in advanced cancers. Assay: immunoSEQ multiplex PCR; the TCRdb copy retains only in-frame clones and omits some. The sample consists of fewer than 30,000 clones, about nine tenths of them appearing once. Here the sequenced sample was CD4+ or CD8+ T cells sorted from blood, taken in a trial of the OX40 agonist ivuxolimab. The origin of the receptors is an adult with an advanced solid tumor such as melanoma, head and neck, liver or kidney cancer.

J is TRBJ1-1 and V is TRBV4-1; 7 nucleotides align to TRBD1. The trim removed 0 bases at V and 4 bases at J, leaving 5 bases unmatched. From germline, CDR1 is MGHRA and CDR2 YSYEKL. The CDR3 consists of 15 residues. CDR3 amino acids: CASSQEGGGGTEAFF. The CDR3 region has the DNA TGCGCCAGCAGCCAAGAAGGGGGCGGGGGCACTGAAGCTTTCTTT.

The count of this clone is one. The chain recombines TRBV11-3 with TRBJ2-2; D is perhaps TRBD1 (5 bases). CDR3 length: 13 residues. V lost 3 bases, J lost 7 bases, and 9 bases lay in between. Germline CDR1 reads SGHNT; CDR2 reads YENEEA. The CDR3 region has the DNA TGTGCCAGCAGCTTCCAGGGTAGCGGGGAGCTGTTTTTT. Its protein product is CASSFQGSGELFF. Full variable domain (rest looked up from reference TRBV11-3 and TRBJ2-2): EAGVVQSPRYKIIEKKQPVAFWCNPISGHNTLYWYLQNLGQGPELLIRYENEEAVDDSQLPKDRFSAERLKGVDSTLKIQPAELGDSAVYLCASSFQGSGELFFGEGSRLTVL.

V is TRBV11-3 and J is TRBJ2-1, with a tentative D call TRBD2 (6 bases). There are 16 residues in the CDR3. Germline CDR1 and CDR2: SGHNT and YENEEA. Between the trimmed V and J ends, which lost 1 base and 4 bases, there was a span of 14 bases. The DNA for the CDR3 is TGTGCCAGCAGCTTAGGGTTCGGACTACGATACAATGAGCAGTTCTTC. Amino acid sequence: CASSLGFGLRYNEQFF. Full variable domain (missing parts from reference TRBV11-3 and TRBJ2-1): EAGVVQSPRYKIIEKKQPVAFWCNPISGHNTLYWYLQNLGQGPELLIRYENEEAVDDSQLPKDRFSAERLKGVDSTLKIQPAELGDSAVYLCASSLGFGLRYNEQFFGPGTRLTVL.

The V gene is TRBV9, the J gene TRBJ1-1; D is unresolved. Germline CDR1 and CDR2: SGDLS and YYNGEE. Between the trimmed V and J ends, which lost 4 bases and 0 bases, there was a span of 10 bases. This CDR3 is 14 amino acids long. The CDR3 region is CASSPGEMNTEAFF. CDR3 nucleotides: TGTGCCAGCAGCCCCGGGGAGATGAACACTGAAGCTTTCTTT. Combining the CDR3 with reference TRBV9 and TRBJ1-1 gives the whole variable domain DSGVTQTPKHLITATGQRVTLRCSPRSGDLSVYWYQQSLDQGLQFLIQYYNGEERAKGNILERFSAQQFPDLHSELNLSSLELGDSALYFCASSPGEMNTEAFFGQGTRLTVV.

This chain links TRBV27 with TRBJ2-7, with unresolved D. This CDR3 is 15 amino acids long. Germline assignment: CDR1 MNHEY and CDR2 SMNVEV (reference sequence). V dropped 5 bases and J dropped 2 bases, with 16 bases sitting between them. The CDR3 coding sequence is TGTGCCAGCAGTCAGCTAAGATTAACCCCCTACGAGCAGTACTTC. This translates into CASSQLRLTPYEQYF.

The gene calls are TRBV10-3 and TRBJ2-5, with TRBD1 identical over 9 bases. CDR3 size: 13 residues. Losses at the gene ends were 6 bases for V and 3 bases for J; bases not matched to a gene: 2. CDR1 is ENHRY and CDR2 is SYGVKD in the germline V gene. This CDR3 is CAISRDREETQYF. CDR3 nucleotide sequence: TGTGCCATCAGCCGGGACAGGGAAGAGACCCAGTACTTC.

This sequence joins TRBV10-2 and TRBJ2-7; D gene ambiguous. Trimming pared 3 bases from V and 7 bases from J, leaving 7 bases between. Looked up from germline, CDR1 is WSHSY and CDR2 is SAAADI. The CDR3 sequence is 11 residues long. Written as DNA, the CDR3 is TGCGCCAGCAGTGACCCTTTTGAGCAGTACTTC. Translating it yields CASSDPFEQYF.

The rearrangement links TRBV4-1 to TRBJ1-3; the match to TRBD1 covers 7 bases. The length of the CDR3 is 15 residues. Losses at the gene ends were 1 base for V and 4 bases for J; bases not matched to a gene: 4. CDR1 and CDR2 (germline): MGHRA, YSYEKL. The CDR3 DNA follows: TGCGCCAGCAGCCAAGGTCAGGGGGGGGGAAACACCATATATTTT. This encodes CASSQGQGGGNTIYF.

The table lists this clone with a count of one. V usage is TRBV6-1 and J usage is TRBJ1-1, with 8 bases fitting TRBD1. The CDR3 is made up of 16 amino acids. The trim removed 0 bases at V and 3 bases at J, leaving 6 bases unmatched. The germline V gene encodes CDR1 MNHNS and CDR2 SASEGT. CDR3 in amino acids: CASSEALAGGHTEAFF. CDR3 bases: TGTGCCAGCAGTGAAGCGCTCGCAGGGGGCCACACTGAAGCTTTCTTT.

J is TRBJ2-5 and V is TRBV7-9; 7 bases are shared with TRBD1. The CDR3 contains 15 residues. Germline V CDR1 and CDR2: SEHNR, FQNEAQ (reference sequence). The V segment lost 1 base and the J segment 7 bases; nucleotides outside the gene matches: 9. For the CDR3, the DNA is TGTGCCAGCAGCTTAGAGGGGGCTGCCCTAGCGACCCAGTACTTC. It translates to CASSLEGAALATQYF.

This chain joins TRBV30 and TRBJ2-7, with unresolved D. The CDR3 spans 14 residues. The V gene lost 4 bases and the J gene lost 2 bases, with 15 bases spanning the gap. Germline CDR1 reads GTSNPN; CDR2 reads SVGIG (reference sequence). CDR3 sequence: CAWNTGIGTYEQYF. Written as DNA, the CDR3 is TGTGCCTGGAACACCGGCATAGGGACCTACGAGCAGTACTTC.

V usage is TRBV30 and J usage is TRBJ1-5; TRBD1 might be the D (6 bases). From germline, CDR1 is GTSNPN and CDR2 SVGIG (reference sequence). The CDR3 runs to 15 residues. The V end was cut by 1 base, the J end by 2 bases, with 12 bases between. The CDR3 DNA reads as TGTGCCTGGAGTGAGGGGGGCGACGGCAATCAGCCCCAGCATTTT. Translation gives CAWSEGGDGNQPQHF.

The chain has TRBV29-1 and TRBJ2-7; D may match TRBD1 or TRBD2 (6 bases each). V lost 2 bases to trimming and J lost 1 base, with 9 bases between them. The CDR3 is 13 amino acids. In germline, CDR1 is SQVTM, CDR2 ANQGSEA. CDR3 in amino acids: CSVETGTSYEQYF. CDR3 sequence (DNA): TGCAGCGTTGAAACAGGGACTTCCTACGAGCAGTACTTC.

The CDR3 nucleotides are TGCGGTGGACGGACTATAGCCAAAAACATTCAGTACTTC. Translating it yields CGGRTIAKNIQYF. This chain links TRBV12-2 with TRBJ2-4; the table assigns TRBD2, which was not confirmed against the DNA. TRBV12-2 is a documented pseudogene. The CDR3 loop spans 13 amino acids.

The chain has TRBV27 and TRBJ2-1; the match to TRBD2 covers 11 bases. This CDR3 is built from 16 residues. Germline CDR1 reads MNHEY; CDR2 reads SMNVEV (reference sequence). J was trimmed by 2 bases and V by 5 bases; bases with no gene match: 5. The CDR3 here is CASSPSGGPAYNEQFF. In nucleotides, the CDR3 is TGTGCCAGCAGTCCTAGCGGGGGGCCGGCCTACAATGAGCAGTTCTTC.

The V gene is TRBV5-6, the J gene TRBJ1-2; D perhaps matches TRBD1 (5 bases). The CDR3 has 12 amino acids. V was pared by 5 bases and J by 8 bases, with 13 bases between. Germline V gene data show CDR1 as SGHDT and CDR2 as YYEEEE. The CDR3 sequence: CASREQGGGYTF. The CDR3, as DNA: TGTGCCAGCAGGGAGCAGGGTGGAGGCTACACCTTC.

The chain uses TRBV5-1 and TRBJ1-2; no clear D. Trimming took 1 base from V and 4 from J, leaving 23 bases between them. Germline CDR1 is SGHRS and CDR2 is YFSETQ. This CDR3 contains 18 residues. The CDR3 DNA reads TGCGCCAGCAGCTTGTGGCCCTCGGCTCCCCCCGGCCTCTATGGCTACACCTTC. This gives the protein CASSLWPSAPPGLYGYTF.

The chain is built from TRBV9 and TRBJ2-7; unclear D gene. The V gene lost 1 base and the J gene lost 0 bases, with 8 bases spanning the gap. The germline CDR1 and CDR2 sequences are SGDLS and YYNGEE. This CDR3 is 14 amino acids long. DNA for the CDR3: TGTGCCAGCAGCGTAAACAGTATCTCCTACGAGCAGTACTTC. It translates to CASSVNSISYEQYF.

The genes are TRBV7-2 and TRBJ1-4; a weak D match, TRBD1 (5 bases). Trimming stripped 1 base from V and 7 bases from J, with 10 bases between. Germline V gene sequence: CDR1 SGHTA, CDR2 FQGNSA. This CDR3 has 14 residues. The CDR3 DNA is TGTGCCAGCAGCTTAGGAGTTGGGGGTGAAAAACTGTTTTTT. It is translated as CASSLGVGGEKLFF.

This chain connects TRBV6-5 to TRBJ2-1, with 9 positions matching TRBD2. This CDR3 is built from 16 residues. Trimming took 1 base from V and 5 from J; bases not matched to a gene: 6. Germline assignment: CDR1 MNHEY and CDR2 SVGAGI. The CDR3 here is CASSYLAGGLNNEQFF. The CDR3 bases are TGTGCCAGCAGTTACTTGGCGGGGGGGCTGAACAATGAGCAGTTCTTC.

The gene calls are TRBV27 and TRBJ1-1, with TRBD1 matching over 7 bases. Germline V gene data show CDR1 as MNHEY and CDR2 as SMNVEV (reference sequence). The length of the CDR3 is 13 residues. With V trimmed by 6 bases and J by 6 bases, 7 bases remained unmatched. The CDR3 here is CASSPTGTSEAFF. The CDR3 DNA reads as TGTGCCAGCAGCCCGACAGGGACTTCTGAAGCTTTCTTT.

The chain uses TRBV5-4 and TRBJ2-7; 8 positions match TRBD1. The CDR3 contains 15 residues. Unmatched junction bases numbered 10, after V lost 4 bases and J lost 4 bases. The germline V gene has CDR1 SGHNT and CDR2 YYREEE (reference sequence). In DNA form, the CDR3 reads TGTGCCAGCAGCCACTCCGGGACAGGAAAATACGAGCAGTACTTC. It translates to CASSHSGTGKYEQYF.

The rearrangement joins TRBV7-9 to TRBJ2-2; D is ambiguous. The length of the CDR3 is 16 residues. With 5 bases removed from V and 3 bases from J, the gap between germline ends came to 16 bases. Germline-derived CDR1 and CDR2 are SEHNR and FQNEAQ (reference sequence). This CDR3 reads CASSPPQALDTGELFF. In nucleotides, the CDR3 is TGTGCCAGCAGCCCACCACAAGCGTTAGACACCGGGGAGCTGTTTTTT.

The rearrangement joins TRBV7-9 to TRBJ1-1; D not certain. Germline loops: CDR1 SEHNR, CDR2 FQNEAQ (reference sequence). The CDR3 totals 13 residues. With 6 bases removed from V and 3 bases from J, the gap between germline ends came to 11 bases. CDR3 DNA: TGTGCCAGCAGTCGATACGGCGACACTGAAGCTTTCTTT. Its protein product is CASSRYGDTEAFF.

The chain employs TRBV30 and TRBJ2-1; TRBD2 matches at 11 bases. The V gene end was trimmed by 0 bases and the J gene end by 8 bases; junction bases not matched to a gene: 6. The CDR3 is 15 amino acids. CDR1 and CDR2 (germline): GTSNPN, SVGIG (reference sequence). CDR3 sequence: CAWSVLAGGGDEQFF. The CDR3 DNA follows: TGTGCCTGGAGTGTTTTAGCGGGAGGGGGCGATGAGCAGTTCTTC.

The chain recombines TRBV6-6 with TRBJ1-1; D remains unclear. Trimming shortened V by 2 bases and J by 6 bases, and 4 bases separated the two germline ends. From germline, CDR1 is MNHNY and CDR2 SVGAGI (reference sequence). The CDR3 is made up of 11 amino acids. The CDR3 is CASSYGAEAFF. The CDR3 coding sequence is TGTGCCAGCAGTTACGGAGCTGAAGCTTTCTTT.

The chain combines TRBV27 with TRBJ1-5; a possible D gene is TRBD1 (6 bases). The CDR3 totals 18 residues. Germline V gene data show CDR1 as MNHEY and CDR2 as SMNVEV (reference sequence). The V gene lost 1 base and the J gene lost 5 bases, with 21 bases spanning the gap. CDR3 in amino acids: CASSLFGWGGEGDQPQHF. The CDR3 DNA sequence: TGTGCCAGCAGTTTATTTGGATGGGGGGGCGAGGGAGATCAGCCCCAGCATTTT.

The genes are TRBV25-1 and TRBJ1-2, with D possibly TRBD1 on 6 matching bases. V gave up 2 bases and J gave up 5 bases, with 12 bases separating them. Germline V gives CDR1 MGHDK, CDR2 SYGVNS. The CDR3 runs to 14 residues. The CDR3 nucleotides are TGTGCCAGCAGTGAAGCAGCAGGGGCGTATGGCTACACCTTC. Translated, it gives CASSEAAGAYGYTF.

The rearrangement joins TRBV4-3 to TRBJ2-2; TRBD1 or TRBD2 may be the D gene (5 bases each). Germline assignment: CDR1 LGHNA and CDR2 YSLEER. The V end was cut by 0 bases, the J end by 7 bases, with 24 bases between. This CDR3 is built from 19 residues. The CDR3 DNA reads as TGCGCCAGCAGCCAAGATGTGGTGGCTACGTGGGGGTACGGCGGGGAGCTGTTTTTT. Amino acids: CASSQDVVATWGYGGELFF.